This T cell receptor (beta chain) was captured in a study of T cells in Graves' hyperthyroidism and ophthalmopathy. Out of over 7.5 ml of fresh peripheral blood came the PBMCs. Authors of the study amplified TCR beta CDR3 regions from RNA transcripts. HTBI primers drove first-round RT-PCR of the TCR CDR3. MiXCR was run by TCRdb on the multiplex PCR reads, yielding one entry per CDR3 protein. The repertoire holds about 290,000 distinct CDR3 sequences, with approximately 13% as singletons. Germline V gene data show CDR1 as SGHRS and CDR2 as YFSETQ. The CDR3 covers 15 residues. Trimming took off 2 bases at V and 0 bases at J, with 9 bases between the two ends. This clonotype has a count of ten or more.

The receptor was isolated from a woman aged 40 to 50 with Graves' hyperthyroidism. V is TRBV5-1 and J is TRBJ1-3; the D is unclear. The sequenced sample consisted of blood. The CDR3 here is CASSFGPDSGNTIYF. For the CDR3, the DNA is TGCGCCAGCAGCTTCGGCCCCGACTCTGGAAACACCATATATTTT.